Listed here is a single T cell receptor (beta chain). This entry is derived from a study of T-cell reconstitution after alpha-beta-depleted transplantation in children. The V and J ends lost 10 bases and 5 bases, in that order; junction bases with no gene match: 16. This CDR3 has 16 residues. Per the germline V gene, CDR1 is MNHEY and CDR2 is SVGEGT. Unique molecular identifiers tagged the TCRbeta library. TCRdb called the PCR reads again in MiXCR, with one record for every CDR3 protein. The data show about 480,000 distinct CDR3 sequences, with around 13% seen just once and roughly 5.4% held by the top ten.

The chain links TRBV6-2 or TRBV6-3 to TRBJ2-2, with 7 bases lining up with TRBD1. This sequence originates from a human donor who donated a stem cell graft to a child with combined immunodeficiency. This material consisted of PBMCs from the stem cell graft donor, taken from the stem cell graft. The CDR3 is CAIQTTTTGATGELFF. Here the CDR3 DNA reads TGTGCCATCCAAACTACAACCACAGGGGCAACCGGGGAGCTGTTTTTT.